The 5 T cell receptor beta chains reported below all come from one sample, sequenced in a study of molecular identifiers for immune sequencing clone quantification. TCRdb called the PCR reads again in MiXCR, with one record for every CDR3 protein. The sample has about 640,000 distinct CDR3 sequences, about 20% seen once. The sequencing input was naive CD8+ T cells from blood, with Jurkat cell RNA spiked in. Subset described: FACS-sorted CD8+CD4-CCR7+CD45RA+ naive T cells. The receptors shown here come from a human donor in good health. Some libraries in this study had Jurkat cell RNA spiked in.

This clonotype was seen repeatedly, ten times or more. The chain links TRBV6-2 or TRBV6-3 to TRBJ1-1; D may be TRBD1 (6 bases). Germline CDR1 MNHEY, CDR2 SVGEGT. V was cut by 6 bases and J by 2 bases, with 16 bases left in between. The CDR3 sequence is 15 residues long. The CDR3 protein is CASSRLRGTNTEAFF. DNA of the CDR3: TGTGCCAGCAGCCGCCTCAGGGGAACTAACACTGAAGCTTTCTTT.

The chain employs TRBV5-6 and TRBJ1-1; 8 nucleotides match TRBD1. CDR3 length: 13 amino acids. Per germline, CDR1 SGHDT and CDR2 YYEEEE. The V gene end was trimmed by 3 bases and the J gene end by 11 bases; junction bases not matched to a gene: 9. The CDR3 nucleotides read TGTGCCAGCAGCTCCCTGCTGGACAGGGTCGCTTTCTTT. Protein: CASSSLLDRVAFF. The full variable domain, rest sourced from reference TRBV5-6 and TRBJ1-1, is DAGVTQSPTHLIKTRGQQVTLRCSPKSGHDTVSWYQQALGQGPQFIFQYYEEEERQRGNFPDRFSGHQFPNYSSELNVNALLLGDSALYLCASSSLLDRVAFFGQGTRLTVV.

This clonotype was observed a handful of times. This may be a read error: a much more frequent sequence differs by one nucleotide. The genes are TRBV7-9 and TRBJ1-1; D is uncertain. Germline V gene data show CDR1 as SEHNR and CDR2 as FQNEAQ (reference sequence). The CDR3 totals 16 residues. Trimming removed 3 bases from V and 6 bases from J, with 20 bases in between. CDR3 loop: CASSFMAEAVRAEAFF. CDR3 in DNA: TGTGCCAGCAGCTTTATGGCTGAGGCCGTACGGGCTGAAGCTTTCTTT. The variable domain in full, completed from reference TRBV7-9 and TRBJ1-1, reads DTGVSQNPRHKITKRGQNVTFRCDPISEHNRLYWYRQTLGQGPEFLTYFQNEAQLEKSRLLSDRFSAERPKGSFSTLEIQRTEQGDSAMYLCASSFMAEAVRAEAFFGQGTRLTVV.

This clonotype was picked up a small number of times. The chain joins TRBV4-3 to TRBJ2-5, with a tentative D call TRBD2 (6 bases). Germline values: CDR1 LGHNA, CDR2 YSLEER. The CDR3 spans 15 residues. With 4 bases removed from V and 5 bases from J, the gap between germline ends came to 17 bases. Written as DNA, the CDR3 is TGCGCCAGCAGCCCCGAAGGGAGGAGTAGGGAGACCCAGTACTTC. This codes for CASSPEGRSRETQYF.

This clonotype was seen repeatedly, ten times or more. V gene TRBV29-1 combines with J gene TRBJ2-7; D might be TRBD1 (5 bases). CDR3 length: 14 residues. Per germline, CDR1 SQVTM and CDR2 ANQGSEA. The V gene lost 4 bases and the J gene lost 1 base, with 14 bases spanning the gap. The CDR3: CSVVLRDWSYEQYF. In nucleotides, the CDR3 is TGCAGCGTTGTTCTCAGGGATTGGTCCTACGAGCAGTACTTC.